The rows below give T cell receptor beta chains drawn from one sample of a study of blood T cell repertoires in COVID-19. TCRdb's copy holds only in-frame clones and misses some; the assay was immunoSEQ multiplex PCR. The table lists over 150,000 clones, 76% of them singletons. The sequenced sample consisted of peripheral blood. Receptor source: an elderly woman with acute or convalescent COVID-19. Each CDR3 is given with its conserved first and last residue. The D gene is left open where the match is weak. Some rows have no size entry. The others give once, few or many, or a class for an expanded clone.

v_gene	j_gene	d_gene	abundance	CDR3nt	CDR3aa
TRBV11-2	TRBJ2-7	.	.	TGTGCCAGCAGCCCCGTATCTAGGGGCGCGGCTGAAGGGCAGTACTTC	CASSPVSRGAAEGQYF
TRBV3-1/TRBV3-2	TRBJ1-1	TRBD1	.	TGTGCCAGCAGCCAACGGGGACAGGGAAAGTCTGAAGCTTTCTTT	CASSQRGQGKSEAFF
TRBV3-1/TRBV3-2	TRBJ2-5	TRBD1	.	TGTGCCAGCAGCCAAGCCTCTCACTCTGGGACAGGGTTCGAGACCCAGTACTTC	CASSQASHSGTGFETQYF
TRBV6-6	TRBJ2-5	TRBD1	once	TGTGCCAGCAGACCCGGGACAGGGGAAGAGACCCAGTACTTC	CASRPGTGEETQYF
TRBV7-2	TRBJ1-2	TRBD1	.	TGTGCCAGCAGCTCCACAGGGGGCGCGTCTGGCTACACCTTC	CASSSTGGASGYTF
TRBV18	TRBJ1-1	TRBD1	.	TGTGCCAGCTCACCAACCCTGGGACAGGGTTTTTCTATGAACACTGAAGCTTTCTTT	CASSPTLGQGFSMNTEAFF
TRBV11-2	TRBJ2-7	TRBD1	.	TGTGCCAGCAGCTCCCCGGGGGTACAGGGGGTACTGTACTTC	CASSSPGVQGVLYF
TRBV28	TRBJ1-4	TRBD1	.	TGTGCCAGCAGTCCTGGGACAGGGGGCGTAAATGAAAAACTGTTTTTT	CASSPGTGGVNEKLFF
TRBV12-5	TRBJ2-6	.	.	TGTGCTAGTGGCCGGGGGAGTGGGGCCAACGTCCTGACTTTC	CASGRGSGANVLTF
TRBV19	TRBJ1-2	.	.	TGTGCCAGTACCCGAGGAGGAGCCGTTAACTATGGCTACACCTTC	CASTRGGAVNYGYTF
TRBV7-3	TRBJ2-3	.	.	TGTGCCAGCAGCAAGACAGCAACCTCCACAGATACGCAGTATTTT	CASSKTATSTDTQYF
TRBV5-1	TRBJ2-7	TRBD2	few	TGCGCCAGTCAGACTAGCGGGAGTTTTTTGGGAGAGCAGTACTTC	CASQTSGSFLGEQYF
TRBV5-1	TRBJ1-1	TRBD1	.	TGCGCCAGCAGCCCCAGGACAGGGGGGTCCACTGAAGCTTTCTTT	CASSPRTGGSTEAFF